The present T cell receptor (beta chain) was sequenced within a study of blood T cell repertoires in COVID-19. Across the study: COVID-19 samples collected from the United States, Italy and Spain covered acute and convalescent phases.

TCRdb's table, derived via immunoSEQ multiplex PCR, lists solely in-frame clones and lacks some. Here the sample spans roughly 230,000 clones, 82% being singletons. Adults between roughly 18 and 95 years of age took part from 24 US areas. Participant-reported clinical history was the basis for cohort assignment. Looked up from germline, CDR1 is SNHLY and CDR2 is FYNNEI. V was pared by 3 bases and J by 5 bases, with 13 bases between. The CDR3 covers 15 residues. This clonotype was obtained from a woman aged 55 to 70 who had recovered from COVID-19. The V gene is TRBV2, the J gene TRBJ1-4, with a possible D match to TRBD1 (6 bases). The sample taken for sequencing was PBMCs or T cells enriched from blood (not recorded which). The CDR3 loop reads CASSDVGTQNEKLFF. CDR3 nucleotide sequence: TGTGCCAGCAGTGATGTCGGGACACAAAATGAAAAACTGTTTTTT.